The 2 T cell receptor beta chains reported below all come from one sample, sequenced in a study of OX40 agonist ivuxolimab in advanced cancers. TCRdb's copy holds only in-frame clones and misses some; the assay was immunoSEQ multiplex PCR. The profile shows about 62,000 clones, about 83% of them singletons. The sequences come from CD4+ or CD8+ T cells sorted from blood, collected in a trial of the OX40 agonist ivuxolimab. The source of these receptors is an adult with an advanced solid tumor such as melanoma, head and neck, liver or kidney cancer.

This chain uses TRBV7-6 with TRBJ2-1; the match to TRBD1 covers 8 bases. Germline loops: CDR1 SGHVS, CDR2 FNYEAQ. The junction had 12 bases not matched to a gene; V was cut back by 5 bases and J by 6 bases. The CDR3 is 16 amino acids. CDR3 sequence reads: CASSRDRTRYSNEQFF. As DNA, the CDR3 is TGTGCCAGCAGCCGGGACAGGACAAGGTATAGCAATGAGCAGTTCTTC.

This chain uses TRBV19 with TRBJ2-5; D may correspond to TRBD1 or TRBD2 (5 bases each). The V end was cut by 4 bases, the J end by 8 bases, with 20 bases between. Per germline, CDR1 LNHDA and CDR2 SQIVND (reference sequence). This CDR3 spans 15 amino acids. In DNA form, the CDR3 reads TGTGCCAGTAGTACCACCCGGGGACCCACCGCTACCCAGTACTTC. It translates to CASSTTRGPTATQYF.